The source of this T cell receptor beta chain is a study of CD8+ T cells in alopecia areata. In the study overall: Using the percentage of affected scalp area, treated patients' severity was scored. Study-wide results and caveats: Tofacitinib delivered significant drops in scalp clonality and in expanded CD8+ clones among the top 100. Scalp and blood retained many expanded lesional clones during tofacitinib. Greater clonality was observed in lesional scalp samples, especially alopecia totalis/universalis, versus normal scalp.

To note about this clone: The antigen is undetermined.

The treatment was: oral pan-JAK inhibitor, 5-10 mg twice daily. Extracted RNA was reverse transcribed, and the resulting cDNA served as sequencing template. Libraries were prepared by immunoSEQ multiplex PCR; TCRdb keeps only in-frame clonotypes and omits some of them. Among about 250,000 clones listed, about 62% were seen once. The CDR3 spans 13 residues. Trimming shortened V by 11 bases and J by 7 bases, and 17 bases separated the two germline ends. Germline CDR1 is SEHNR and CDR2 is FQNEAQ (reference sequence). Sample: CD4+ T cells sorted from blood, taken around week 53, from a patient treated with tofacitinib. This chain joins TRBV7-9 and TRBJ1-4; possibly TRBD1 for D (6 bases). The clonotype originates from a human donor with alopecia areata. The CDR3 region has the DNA TGTGCCGGATCGAGGGGGGACGGTGAAAAACTGTTTTTT. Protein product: CAGSRGDGEKLFF. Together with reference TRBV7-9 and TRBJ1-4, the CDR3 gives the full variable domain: DTGVSQNPRHKITKRGQNVTFRCDPISEHNRLYWYRQTLGQGPEFLTYFQNEAQLEKSRLLSDRFSAERPKGSFSTLEIQRTEQGDSAMYLCAGSRGDGEKLFFGSGTQLSVL.